This entry lists 25 T cell receptor beta chains sequenced from one sample in a study of glioma-infiltrating T cells. TCR alpha and beta CDR3 regions were amplified from RNA using iRepertoire nested multiplex PCR. TCRdb re-derived calls from the multiplex PCR reads in MiXCR, one entry per CDR3 protein. The data show approximately 120,000 distinct CDR3 sequences, roughly 24% seen once. Sequencing input: glioma tissue, nonneoplastic brain tissue, or PBMCs (not recorded which). These receptors came from a human donor with low-grade glioma or glioblastoma, undergoing nonglioma brain surgery, or in good health (not recorded which).

Turning to this clonotype: A much larger clone sits a single nucleotide away, making a read error possible. The chain recombines TRBV6-5 with TRBJ2-1; D uncertain. Between the trimmed V and J ends, which lost 4 bases and 4 bases, there was a span of 14 bases. The CDR3 covers 15 residues. Germline CDR1 MNHEY, CDR2 SVGAGI. This CDR3 reads CASSSSVQQYNEQFF. The CDR3 nucleotides read TGTGCCAGCAGTTCATCGGTACAACAATACAATGAGCAGTTCTTC.

This clonotype was detected ten times or more. This sequence joins TRBV28 and TRBJ1-3; tentatively, D is TRBD1 (5 bases). The V gene lost 3 bases and the J gene lost 4 bases, with 16 bases spanning the gap. The CDR3 extends over 16 amino acids. CDR1 and CDR2 (germline): MDHEN, SYDVKM. CDR3 nucleotide sequence: TGTGCCAGCAGTTTTAACCCCAGGGCGAGAGGAAACACCATATATTTT. It yields the protein CASSFNPRARGNTIYF.

In its sample, this clonotype was seen a few times. Possible read error: a much larger clone is one base away. The gene calls are TRBV2 and TRBJ2-5, with 8 nucleotides matching TRBD1. Unmatched junction bases numbered 4, after V lost 6 bases and J lost 4 bases. Germline V CDR1 and CDR2: SNHLY, FYNNEI. The CDR3 runs 13 residues. Here the CDR3 reads CASSADRGETQYF. CDR3 DNA: TGTGCCAGCAGCGCCGACAGGGGAGAGACCCAGTACTTC.

This clonotype was found a few times. This may come from a read error, since a much larger clone is one base off. The chain combines TRBV27 with TRBJ1-5; D not certain. This CDR3 contains 15 residues. Germline CDR1 MNHEY, CDR2 SMNVEV (reference sequence). The CDR3 region is CASSLWSDSNQPQRF. The CDR3 DNA reads as TGTGCCAGCAGTTTATGGTCAGATAGCAATCAGCCCCAGCGTTTT.

This clonotype occurred many times. DNA of the CDR3: TGTGCCAGCAGCCAAAACTACCCAGGGGGTGAGCAGTTCTTC. Translated: CASSQNYPGGEQFF. This chain joins TRBV7-2 and TRBJ2-1; 7 nucleotides align to TRBD1. This CDR3 has 14 amino acids. The germline gives CDR1 SGHTA, CDR2 FQGNSA. V was clipped by 5 bases and J by 9 bases; unmatched bases: 10. Filled out from reference TRBV7-2 and TRBJ2-1, the complete variable domain reads GAGVSQSPSNKVTEKGKDVELRCDPISGHTALYWYRQSLGQGLEFLIYFQGNSAPDKSGLPSDRFSAERTGGSVSTLTIQRTQQEDSAVYLCASSQNYPGGEQFFGPGTRLTVL.

This clonotype has at least ten counts. The rearrangement joins TRBV28 to TRBJ2-1; D could derive from TRBD1 or TRBD2 (5 bases each). The CDR3 is made up of 12 amino acids. CDR1 and CDR2 (germline): MDHEN, SYDVKM. Trimming stripped 2 bases from V and 12 bases from J, with 11 bases between. The CDR3 DNA is TGTGCCAGCAGTTTAATGGGGGAAGGGCAGTTCTTC. Its translation: CASSLMGEGQFF.

The rearrangement uses TRBV2 and TRBJ2-7; no definite D call. Per the germline V gene, CDR1 is SNHLY and CDR2 is FYNNEI. V gave up 1 base and J gave up 2 bases, with 9 bases separating them. This CDR3 contains 14 residues. CDR3 in amino acids: CASSEGGSPYEQYF. DNA for the CDR3: TGTGCCAGCAGTGAAGGGGGTAGCCCCTACGAGCAGTACTTC.

This clonotype was found many times. J is TRBJ1-2 and V is TRBV6-1, with unresolved D. V was pared by 10 bases and J by 4 bases, with 19 bases between. Germline V CDR1 and CDR2: MNHNS, SASEGT. CDR3 length equals 14 residues. In DNA, the CDR3 is TGTGCCACCGGTTACGGACCCTTAGGCTATGGCTACACCTTC. Residues: CATGYGPLGYGYTF.

Comments on this clonotype: This could be a read error, since a much larger clone is one nucleotide away. The rearrangement uses TRBV6-1 and TRBJ2-7; D may correspond to TRBD1 or TRBD2 (5 bases each). Trimming pared 10 bases from V and 0 bases from J, leaving 16 bases between. Looked up from germline, CDR1 is MNHNS and CDR2 is SASEGT. The length of the CDR3 is 14 residues. DNA of the CDR3: TGTGCCATCCTGGGGGAGCGAAGCTCCTACGAGCAGTACTTC. It yields the protein CAILGERSSYEQYF.

The chain carries TRBV4-3 and TRBJ2-7; TRBD1 aligns across 8 bases. After removal of 4 bases from V and 3 bases from J, the junction contained 20 bases not matched to a gene. CDR1 LGHNA and CDR2 YSLEER come from the germline V gene. The CDR3 is made up of 19 amino acids. The CDR3 reads CASSPMGPTDRVVGYEQYF. The CDR3, as DNA: TGCGCCAGCAGCCCCATGGGCCCCACGGACAGGGTGGTAGGCTACGAGCAGTACTTC.

This clonotype was found a few times. This may be a read error, as it is one base from a much larger clone. This chain connects TRBV13 to TRBJ2-5; D is uncertain. The germline V and J ends were trimmed by 6 bases and 4 bases, with 6 bases remaining between them. Germline V CDR1 and CDR2: PRHDT, FYEKMQ (reference sequence). The CDR3 has 11 amino acids. The CDR3 nucleotides are TGTGCCAGCAGAAGGGCAGAGACCCAGTACTTC. Encoded protein: CASRRAETQYF. Drawing the rest from reference TRBV13 and TRBJ2-5, the complete variable domain is AAGVIQSPRHLIKEKRETATLKCYPIPRHDTVYWYQQGPGQDPQFLISFYEKMQSDKGSIPDRFSAQQFSDYHSELNMSSLELGDSALYFCASRRAETQYFGPGTRLLVL.

This clonotype has only a few counts. A junction end diverges from the germline sequence, so it may reflect a read error. The chain links TRBV4-1 to TRBJ1-3; no reliable D call. This CDR3 is built from 15 residues. Germline V gives CDR1 MGHRA, CDR2 YSYEKL. CDR3 nucleotide sequence: TGCGCCGGCAGCCAAGCTGGACTATCTGGAAACACCATATATTTT. Amino acid sequence: CAGSQAGLSGNTIYF.

This clonotype was seen many times. The gene calls are TRBV28 and TRBJ2-3; 10 nucleotides line up with TRBD2. This CDR3 region has 15 residues. Germline-derived CDR1 and CDR2 are MDHEN and SYDVKM. With V trimmed by 6 bases and J by 3 bases, 6 bases remained unmatched. CDR3 in amino acids: CASRAPSGSTDTQYF. The CDR3 nucleotides read TGTGCCAGCAGGGCACCTAGCGGGAGTACAGATACGCAGTATTTT.

This clonotype has ten or more counts. This rearrangement joins TRBV25-1 to TRBJ1-5; D perhaps matches TRBD1 (5 bases). V was shortened by 3 bases and J by 1 base, with 10 bases between the two germline ends. CDR1 and CDR2 from the germline V gene are MGHDK and SYGVNS. The CDR3 sequence is 15 residues long. The chain's CDR3 is CASSDSRQSNQPQHF. The DNA of the CDR3 is TGTGCCAGCAGTGACTCGAGACAGAGCAATCAGCCCCAGCATTTT.

This clonotype occurred many times. The V gene is TRBV6-1, the J gene TRBJ2-6, with unresolved D. CDR3 size: 12 residues. Germline values: CDR1 MNHNS, CDR2 SASEGT. With 6 bases removed from V and 0 bases from J, the gap between germline ends came to 0 bases. The DNA for the CDR3 is TGTGCCAGCAGCTCTGGGGCCAACGTCCTGACTTTC. Encoded protein: CASSSGANVLTF.

This clonotype was counted ten times or more. This chain joins TRBV20-1 and TRBJ1-4; D is possibly TRBD1 (6 bases). Germline V gene lookup returns CDR1 DFQATT and CDR2 SNEGSKA (reference sequence). The ends were cut back, 6 bases at V and 1 base at J, with 21 bases in the middle. The CDR3 is 17 amino acids. The CDR3 protein is CSANSGGGIGTNEKLFF. CDR3 nucleotides: TGCAGTGCCAATTCAGGAGGGGGGATCGGAACTAATGAAAAACTGTTTTTT.

There are many counts of this clonotype. The chain joins TRBV20-1 to TRBJ1-2; tentative D call: TRBD1 (6 bases). The CDR3 length is 13 residues. V was cut by 5 bases and J by 0 bases, with 10 bases left in between. Germline values: CDR1 DFQATT, CDR2 SNEGSKA (reference sequence). The CDR3 bases are TGCAGTGCTCCCGGGACATCTAACTATGGCTACACCTTC. This sequence encodes CSAPGTSNYGYTF.

The J gene is TRBJ2-7, the V gene TRBV5-4; 7 bases fit TRBD2. The CDR3 contains 18 residues. From germline, CDR1 is SGHNT and CDR2 YYREEE (reference sequence). Trimming removed 0 bases from V and 3 bases from J; junction bases left unmatched: 15. DNA for the CDR3: TGTGCCAGCAGCTTGGCGGTGGGGCACCTAGCGGAAATCTACGAGCAGTACTTC. Amino acids: CASSLAVGHLAEIYEQYF.

The chain carries TRBV3-1 and TRBJ2-6; D is unresolved. Per germline, CDR1 LGHDT and CDR2 YNNKEL (reference sequence). Trimming removed 2 bases from V and 0 bases from J, with 5 bases in between. The CDR3 is 15 residues long. This CDR3 reads CASSQSFSGANVLTF. The DNA of the CDR3 is TGTGCCAGCAGCCAAAGCTTCTCTGGGGCCAACGTCCTGACTTTC.

Of note for this clonotype: This may be a read error: a much more frequent sequence differs by one nucleotide. V and J are TRBV29-1 and TRBJ1-4; D is uncertain. The germline V gene encodes CDR1 SQVTM and CDR2 ANQGSEA. The CDR3 runs 11 residues. V shed 7 bases and J shed 8 bases, with 11 bases lying between them. CDR3 in DNA: TGCAGCGGCACGTTAGGGGAAAAACTGTTTTTT. Translation gives CSGTLGEKLFF. The full variable domain, with the rest looked up from reference TRBV29-1 and TRBJ1-4, is SAVISQKPSRDICQRGTSLTIQCQVDSQVTMMFWYRQQPGQSLTLIATANQGSEATYESGFVIDKFPISRPNLTFSTLTVSNMSPEDSSIYLCSGTLGEKLFFGSGTQLSVL.

This clonotype has a count of ten or more. The chain recombines TRBV12-3 or TRBV12-4 with TRBJ1-2; D is unresolved. The CDR3 is 12 residues long. V was shortened by 6 bases and J by 4 bases, with 9 bases between the two germline ends. This chain's CDR3 is CASSLGTYGYTF. In DNA, the CDR3 is TGTGCCAGCAGCCTTGGTACCTATGGCTACACCTTC.

A word on this clonotype: A much larger clone differs from this one at a single base, so this may be a read error. This chain connects TRBV7-6 to TRBJ2-2; a weak D match, TRBD1 (5 bases). CDR1 is SGHVS, CDR2 FNYEAQ, per germline. Between the trimmed V and J ends, which lost 5 bases and 6 bases, there was a span of 10 bases. The CDR3 has 13 residues. For the CDR3, the DNA is TGTGCCAGCAGCGCCCAGGGTTCCGGGGAGCTGTTTTTT. It encodes CASSAQGSGELFF.

This chain joins TRBV4-1 and TRBJ1-3, with 8 bases identical to TRBD1. There are 17 residues in the CDR3. Germline CDR1 reads MGHRA; CDR2 reads YSYEKL. V shed 1 base and J 0 bases; nucleotides not matched to a gene: 5. CDR3 sequence (DNA): TGCGCCAGCAGCCAAGGTCCTACAGGGGGCTCTGGAAACACCATATATTTT. Its translation is CASSQGPTGGSGNTIYF.

Turning to this clonotype: A single base separates this from a much larger clone, so it may be a read error. The chain links TRBV4-2 to TRBJ2-4, with 8 nucleotides matching TRBD1. V was pared by 0 bases and J by 2 bases, with 18 bases of the junction left unmatched. CDR1 LGHNA and CDR2 YNFKEQ come from the germline V gene. This CDR3 contains 21 residues. The CDR3 loop is CASSQDSGQGARGDTKNIQYF. In DNA, the CDR3 is TGTGCCAGCAGCCAAGACTCGGGGCAGGGGGCCCGAGGGGATACCAAAAACATTCAGTACTTC.

The sample holds many counts of this clonotype. The chain links TRBV2 to TRBJ2-7; D call uncertain. Germline CDR1 is SNHLY and CDR2 is FYNNEI. CDR3 length equals 11 residues. Trimming removed 4 bases from V and 3 bases from J, with 4 bases in between. CDR3 DNA: TGTGCCAGCAGTGTTGGCTACGAGCAGTACTTC. Protein: CASSVGYEQYF.